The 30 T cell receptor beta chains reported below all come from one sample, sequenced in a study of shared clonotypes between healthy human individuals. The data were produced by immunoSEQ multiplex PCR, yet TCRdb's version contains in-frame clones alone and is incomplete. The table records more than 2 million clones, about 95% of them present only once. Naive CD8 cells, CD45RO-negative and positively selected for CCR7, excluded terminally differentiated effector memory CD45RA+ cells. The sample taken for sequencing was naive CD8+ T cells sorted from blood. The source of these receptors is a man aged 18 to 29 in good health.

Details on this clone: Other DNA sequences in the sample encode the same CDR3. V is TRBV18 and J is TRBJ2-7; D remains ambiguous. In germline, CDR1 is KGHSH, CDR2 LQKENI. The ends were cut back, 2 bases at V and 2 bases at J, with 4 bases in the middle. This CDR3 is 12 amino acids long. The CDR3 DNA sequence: TGTGCCAGCTCACCAAGGCCCTACGAGCAGTACTTC. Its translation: CASSPRPYEQYF.

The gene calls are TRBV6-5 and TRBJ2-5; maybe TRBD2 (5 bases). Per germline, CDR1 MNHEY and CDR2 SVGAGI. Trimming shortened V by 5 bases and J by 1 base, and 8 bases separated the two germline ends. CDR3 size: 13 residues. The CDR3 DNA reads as TGTGCCAGCAGTAGCGGAACCCAAGAGACCCAGTACTTC. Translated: CASSSGTQETQYF.

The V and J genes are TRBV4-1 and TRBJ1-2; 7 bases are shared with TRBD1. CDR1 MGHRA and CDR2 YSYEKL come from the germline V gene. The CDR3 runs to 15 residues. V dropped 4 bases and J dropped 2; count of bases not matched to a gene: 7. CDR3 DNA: TGCGCCAGCAGCCCCCGGGACAGAGACAACTATGGCTACACCTTC. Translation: CASSPRDRDNYGYTF.

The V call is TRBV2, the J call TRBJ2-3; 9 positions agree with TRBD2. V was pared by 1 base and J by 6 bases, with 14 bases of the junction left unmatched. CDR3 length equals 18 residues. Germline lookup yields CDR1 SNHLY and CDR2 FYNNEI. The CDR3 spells CASSEGNTGTSLLDTQYF. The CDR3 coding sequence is TGTGCCAGCAGTGAAGGAAATACCGGGACTAGCTTACTCGATACGCAGTATTTT.

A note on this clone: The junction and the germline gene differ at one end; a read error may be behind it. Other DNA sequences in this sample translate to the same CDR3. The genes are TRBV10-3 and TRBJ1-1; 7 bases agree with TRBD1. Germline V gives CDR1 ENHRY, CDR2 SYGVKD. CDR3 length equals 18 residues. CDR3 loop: CAISESSRGHTANTEAFF. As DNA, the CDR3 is TGTGCCATCAGTGAGTCTTCTAGGGGGCACACAGCGAACACTGAAGCTTTTTTT.

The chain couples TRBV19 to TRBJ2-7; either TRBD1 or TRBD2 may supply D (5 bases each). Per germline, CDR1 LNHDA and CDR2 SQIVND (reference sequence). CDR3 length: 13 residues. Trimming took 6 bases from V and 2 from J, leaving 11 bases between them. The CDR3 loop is CASSRDAAYEQYF. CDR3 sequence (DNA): TGTGCCAGTAGCAGGGACGCCGCCTACGAGCAGTACTTC.

The CDR3 spells CASSLELAGGNEQFF. The CDR3 DNA reads as TGTGCCAGCAGCTTGGAACTAGCGGGAGGCAATGAGCAGTTCTTC. The chain joins TRBV5-5 to TRBJ2-1; 12 positions match TRBD2. This CDR3 is built from 15 residues. Germline CDR1 and CDR2: SGHKS and YYEKEE (reference sequence). V gave up 0 bases and J gave up 6 bases; unmatched junction bases: 1. Supplemented by reference TRBV5-5 and TRBJ2-1, the full variable domain reads DAGVTQSPTHLIKTRGQQVTLRCSPISGHKSVSWYQQVLGQGPQFIFQYYEKEERGRGNFPDRFSARQFPNYSSELNVNALLLGDSALYLCASSLELAGGNEQFFGPGTRLTVL.

The CDR3 loop reads CASSHAELGGDYGYTF. The CDR3 DNA reads as TGTGCCAGCAGTCATGCAGAATTGGGGGGCGACTATGGCTACACCTTC. The V and J genes are TRBV9 and TRBJ1-2, with D tentatively TRBD1 (6 bases). The CDR3 is 16 residues long. The germline V and J ends were trimmed by 5 bases and 3 bases, with 20 bases remaining between them. CDR1 SGDLS and CDR2 YYNGEE come from the germline V gene.

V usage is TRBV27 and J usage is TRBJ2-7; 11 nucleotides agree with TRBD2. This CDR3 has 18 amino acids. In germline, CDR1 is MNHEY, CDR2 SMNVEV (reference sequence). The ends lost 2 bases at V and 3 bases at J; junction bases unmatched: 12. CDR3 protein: CASSLGAGTSGFVYEQYF. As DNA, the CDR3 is TGTGCCAGCAGTTTAGGCGCGGGGACTAGCGGCTTTGTCTACGAGCAGTACTTC.

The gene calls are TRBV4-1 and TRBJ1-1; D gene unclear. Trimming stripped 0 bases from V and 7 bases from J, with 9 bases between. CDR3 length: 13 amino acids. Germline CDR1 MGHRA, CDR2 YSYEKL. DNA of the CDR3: TGCGCCAGCAGCCAAGATTTTCCCTTTGAAGCTTTCTTT. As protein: CASSQDFPFEAFF.

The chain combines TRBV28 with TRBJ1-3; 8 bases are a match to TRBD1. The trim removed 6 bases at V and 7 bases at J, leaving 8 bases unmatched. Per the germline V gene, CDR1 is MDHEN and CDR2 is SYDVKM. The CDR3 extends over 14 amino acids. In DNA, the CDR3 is TGTGCCAGCAGGGGCAGGGGGCAGTTGAACACCATATATTTT. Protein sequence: CASRGRGQLNTIYF.

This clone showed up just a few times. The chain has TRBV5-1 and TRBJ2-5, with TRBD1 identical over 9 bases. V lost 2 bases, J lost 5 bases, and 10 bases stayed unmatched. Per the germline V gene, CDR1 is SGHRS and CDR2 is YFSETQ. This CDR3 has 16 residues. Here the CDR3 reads CASSFGTGLSGETQYF. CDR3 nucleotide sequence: TGCGCCAGCAGCTTCGGGACAGGGCTCTCGGGGGAGACCCAGTACTTC.

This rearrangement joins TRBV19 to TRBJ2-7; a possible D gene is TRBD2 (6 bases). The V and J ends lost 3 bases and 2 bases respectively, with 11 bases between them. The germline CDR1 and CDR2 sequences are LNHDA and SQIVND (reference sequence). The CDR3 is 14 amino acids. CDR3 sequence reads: CASSMYGSPYEQYF. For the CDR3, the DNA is TGTGCCAGTAGTATGTACGGGAGTCCCTACGAGCAGTACTTC. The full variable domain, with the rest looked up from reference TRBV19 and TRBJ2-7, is DGGITQSPKYLFRKEGQNVTLSCEQNLNHDAMYWYRQDPGQGLRLIYYSQIVNDFQKGDIAEGYSVSREKKESFPLTVTSAQKNPTAFYLCASSMYGSPYEQYFGPGTRLTVT.

CDR3 in DNA: TGTGCTAGTGGTGGGATTCAAGAGACCCAGTACTTC. Amino acids: CASGGIQETQYF. This rearrangement joins TRBV12-5 to TRBJ2-5; the D is unclear. Germline V lookup: CDR1 LGHNT, CDR2 FRNRAP. The V end lost 5 bases, the J end lost 2 bases, and 6 bases lay between the germline ends. The CDR3 runs to 12 residues.

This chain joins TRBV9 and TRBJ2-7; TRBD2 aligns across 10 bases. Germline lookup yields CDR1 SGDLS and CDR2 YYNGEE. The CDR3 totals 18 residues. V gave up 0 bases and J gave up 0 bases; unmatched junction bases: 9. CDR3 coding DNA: TGTGCCAGCAGCGTAGGGCTAGCGGGGGAGTTAAGCTCCTACGAGCAGTACTTC. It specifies CASSVGLAGELSSYEQYF.

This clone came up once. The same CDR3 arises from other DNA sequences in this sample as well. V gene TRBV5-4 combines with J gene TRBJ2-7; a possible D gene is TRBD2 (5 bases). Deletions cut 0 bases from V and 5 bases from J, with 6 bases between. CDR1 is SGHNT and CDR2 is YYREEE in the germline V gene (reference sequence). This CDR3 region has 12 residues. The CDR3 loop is CASSLDGDEQYF. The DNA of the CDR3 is TGTGCCAGCAGCTTGGACGGGGACGAGCAGTACTTC.

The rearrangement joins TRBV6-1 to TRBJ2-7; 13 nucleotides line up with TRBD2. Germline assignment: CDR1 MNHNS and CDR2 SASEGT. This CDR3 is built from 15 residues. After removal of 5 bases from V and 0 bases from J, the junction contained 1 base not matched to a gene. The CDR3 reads CASSWTSGSSYEQYF. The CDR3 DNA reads TGTGCCAGCAGTTGGACTAGCGGGAGCTCCTACGAGCAGTACTTC.

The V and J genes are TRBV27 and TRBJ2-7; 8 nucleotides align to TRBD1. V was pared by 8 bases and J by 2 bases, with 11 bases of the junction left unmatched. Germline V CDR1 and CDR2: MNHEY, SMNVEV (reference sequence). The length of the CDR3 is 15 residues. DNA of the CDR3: TGTGCCAGCGGACACCGGGACAGGCCCGCCTACGAGCAGTACTTC. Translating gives CASGHRDRPAYEQYF.

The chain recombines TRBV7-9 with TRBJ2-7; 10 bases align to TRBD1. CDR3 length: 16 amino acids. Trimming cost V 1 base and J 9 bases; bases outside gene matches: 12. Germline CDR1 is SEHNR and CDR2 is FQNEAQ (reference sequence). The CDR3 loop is CASSLGRGTGANGQYF. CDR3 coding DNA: TGTGCCAGCAGCTTAGGACGGGGGACAGGGGCCAACGGGCAGTACTTC.

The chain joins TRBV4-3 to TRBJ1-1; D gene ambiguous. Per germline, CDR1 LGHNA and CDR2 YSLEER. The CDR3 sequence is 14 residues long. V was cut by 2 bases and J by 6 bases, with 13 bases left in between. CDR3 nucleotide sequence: TGCGCCAGCAGCCAAATTCCTCCGTCTGCTGAAGCTTTCTTT. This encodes CASSQIPPSAEAFF.

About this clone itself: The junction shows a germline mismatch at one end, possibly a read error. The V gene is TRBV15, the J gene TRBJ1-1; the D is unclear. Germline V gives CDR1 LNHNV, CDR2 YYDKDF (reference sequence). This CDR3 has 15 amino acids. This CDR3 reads CASSPSGFMNTEAFF. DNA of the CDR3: TGTGCCAGCAGCCCGAGCGGATTTATGAACACTGAAGCTTTCTTT.

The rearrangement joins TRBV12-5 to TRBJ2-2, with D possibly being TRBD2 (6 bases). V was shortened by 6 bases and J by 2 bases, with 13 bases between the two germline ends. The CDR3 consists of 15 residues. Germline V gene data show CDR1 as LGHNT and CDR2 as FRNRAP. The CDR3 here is CASGPGTENTGELFF. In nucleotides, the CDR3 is TGTGCTAGTGGCCCCGGGACTGAAAACACCGGGGAGCTGTTTTTT.

CDR3 nucleotides: TGTGCCAGCAGCTTATGGGGACTAGCGGGCTACAATGAGCAGTTCTTC. Protein: CASSLWGLAGYNEQFF. The chain recombines TRBV13 with TRBJ2-1; 12 nucleotides match TRBD2. The V and J ends lost 2 bases and 3 bases, in that order; junction bases with no gene match: 2. Germline values: CDR1 PRHDT, CDR2 FYEKMQ (reference sequence). The CDR3 covers 16 residues.

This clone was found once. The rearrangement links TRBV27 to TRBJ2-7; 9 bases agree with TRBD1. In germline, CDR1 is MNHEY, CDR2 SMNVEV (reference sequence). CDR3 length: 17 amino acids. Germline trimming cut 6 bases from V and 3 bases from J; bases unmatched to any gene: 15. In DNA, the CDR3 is TGTGCCAGCAGCTCCCCACCAGGGACAGGGATATTCTACGAGCAGTACTTC. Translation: CASSSPPGTGIFYEQYF.

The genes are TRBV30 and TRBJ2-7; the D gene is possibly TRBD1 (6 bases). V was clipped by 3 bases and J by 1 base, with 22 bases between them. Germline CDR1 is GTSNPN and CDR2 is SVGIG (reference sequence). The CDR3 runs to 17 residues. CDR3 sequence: CAWSDTHPGQESYEQYF. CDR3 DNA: TGTGCCTGGAGCGACACTCACCCGGGACAAGAATCCTACGAGCAGTACTTC.

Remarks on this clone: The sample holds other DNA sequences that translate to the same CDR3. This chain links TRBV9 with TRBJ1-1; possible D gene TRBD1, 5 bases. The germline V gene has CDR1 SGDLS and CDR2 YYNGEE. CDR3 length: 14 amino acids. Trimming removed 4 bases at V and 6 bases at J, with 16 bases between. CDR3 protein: CASSLGTYNPEAFF. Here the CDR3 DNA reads TGTGCCAGCAGCCTTGGGACCTACAACCCTGAAGCTTTCTTT. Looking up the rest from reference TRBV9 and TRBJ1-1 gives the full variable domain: DSGVTQTPKHLITATGQRVTLRCSPRSGDLSVYWYQQSLDQGLQFLIQYYNGEERAKGNILERFSAQQFPDLHSELNLSSLELGDSALYFCASSLGTYNPEAFFGQGTRLTVV.

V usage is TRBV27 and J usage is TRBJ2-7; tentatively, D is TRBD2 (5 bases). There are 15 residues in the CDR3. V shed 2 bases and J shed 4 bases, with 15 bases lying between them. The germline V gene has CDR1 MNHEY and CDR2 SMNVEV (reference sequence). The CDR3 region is CASSLRTSPSYEQYF. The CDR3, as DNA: TGTGCCAGCAGTTTAAGGACTTCTCCCTCGTACGAGCAGTACTTC.

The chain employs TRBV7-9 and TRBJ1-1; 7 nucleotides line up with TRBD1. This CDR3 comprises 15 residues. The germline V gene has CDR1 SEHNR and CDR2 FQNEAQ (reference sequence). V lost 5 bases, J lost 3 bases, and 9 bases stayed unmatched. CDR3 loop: CASSPTDRAHTEAFF. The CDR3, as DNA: TGTGCCAGCAGCCCAACCGACAGGGCTCACACTGAAGCTTTCTTT.

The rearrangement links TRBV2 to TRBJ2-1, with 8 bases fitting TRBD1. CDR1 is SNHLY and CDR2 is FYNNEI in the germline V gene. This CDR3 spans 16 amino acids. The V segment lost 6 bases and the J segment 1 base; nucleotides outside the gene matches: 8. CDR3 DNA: TGTGCCAGCAGGTCGGGACAGGACGATTCCTACAATGAGCAGTTCTTC. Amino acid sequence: CASRSGQDDSYNEQFF.

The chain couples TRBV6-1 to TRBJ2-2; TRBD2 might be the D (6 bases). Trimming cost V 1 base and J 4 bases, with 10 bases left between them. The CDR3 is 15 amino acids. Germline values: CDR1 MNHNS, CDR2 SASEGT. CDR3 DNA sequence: TGTGCCAGCAGTGAAGACTTGGGGGGCACCGGGGAGCTGTTTTTT. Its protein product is CASSEDLGGTGELFF.